These T cell receptor beta chains were read from a single sample in a study of cytomegalovirus exposure and HLA in healthy donors. The protocol was immunoSEQ multiplex PCR, while the TCRdb copy is restricted to in-frame clones and leaves out a portion. The sample records under 200,000 clones, 68% being singletons. The specimen was PBMCs. The source of these receptors is a middle-aged woman in good health and CMV-seropositive. Both conserved end residues are part of each CDR3. The order of the fields is V gene, J gene, clone size, D gene, CDR3 protein, CDR3 DNA. A D gene is named only where the DNA matches it firmly. Size is stated for part of the rows, as once, few or many counts, or as a class when the clone is expanded.

V gene: TRBV4-3; J gene: TRBJ2-2; clone size: NA; D gene: NA; CDR3 protein: CASSSNPGQGTGELFF; CDR3 DNA: TGCGCCAGCAGCTCGAACCCGGGACAAGGGACCGGGGAGCTGTTTTTT
V gene: TRBV5-4; J gene: TRBJ1-2; clone size: NA; D gene: NA; CDR3 protein: CASSPSGEGLAYGYPF; CDR3 DNA: TGTGCCAGCAGCCCATCAGGGGAGGGATTGGCGTATGGCTACCCCTTC
V gene: TRBV6-1; J gene: TRBJ2-7; clone size: NA; D gene: TRBD2; CDR3 protein: CASSVAGTIPYEQCF; CDR3 DNA: TGTGCCAGCAGTGTAGCCGGGACTATCCCATACGAGCAGTGCTTC
V gene: TRBV4-2; J gene: TRBJ1-2; clone size: NA; D gene: TRBD1; CDR3 protein: CASSQERTGGFGYTF; CDR3 DNA: TGTGCCAGCAGCCAAGAAAGGACAGGGGGATTTGGCTACACCTTC
V gene: TRBV27; J gene: TRBJ1-1; clone size: NA; D gene: NA; CDR3 protein: CASTFSRGGDTEAFF; CDR3 DNA: TGTGCCAGCACCTTTAGTCGGGGAGGGGACACTGAAGCTTTCTTT
V gene: TRBV2; J gene: TRBJ2-1; clone size: NA; D gene: NA; CDR3 protein: CASSDGVNEQFF; CDR3 DNA: TGTGCCAGCAGTGACGGGGTCAATGAGCAGTTCTTC
V gene: TRBV9; J gene: TRBJ1-6; clone size: NA; D gene: NA; CDR3 protein: CASSVAPTENSPLHF; CDR3 DNA: TGTGCCAGCAGCGTAGCCCCGACAGAGAATTCACCCCTCCACTTT
V gene: TRBV27; J gene: TRBJ2-7; clone size: NA; D gene: NA; CDR3 protein: CASSSADSYEQYF; CDR3 DNA: TGTGCCAGCAGTTCTGCGGACAGCTACGAGCAGTACTTC
V gene: TRBV11-1; J gene: TRBJ2-3; clone size: NA; D gene: NA; CDR3 protein: CASSLQMNTDTQYF; CDR3 DNA: TGTGCCAGCAGCTTACAGATGAACACAGATACGCAGTATTTT
V gene: TRBV7-2; J gene: TRBJ2-1; clone size: NA; D gene: NA; CDR3 protein: CASSRDRSSYNEQFF; CDR3 DNA: TGTGCCAGCAGCCGAGACAGGAGCTCCTACAATGAGCAGTTCTTC
V gene: TRBV5-1; J gene: TRBJ2-6; clone size: NA; D gene: TRBD1; CDR3 protein: CASSPGQGLSGANVLTF; CDR3 DNA: TGCGCCAGCAGCCCGGGACAGGGTCTATCTGGGGCCAACGTCCTGACTTTC
V gene: TRBV10-3; J gene: TRBJ1-5; clone size: few; D gene: NA; CDR3 protein: CAISESAGNQPQHF; CDR3 DNA: TGTGCCATCAGTGAGTCGGCAGGGAATCAGCCCCAGCATTTT
V gene: TRBV5-1; J gene: TRBJ2-3; clone size: NA; D gene: NA; CDR3 protein: CASSEQFDTDTQYF; CDR3 DNA: TGCGCCAGCAGTGAGCAATTTGACACAGATACGCAGTATTTT
V gene: TRBV4-3; J gene: TRBJ2-1; clone size: NA; D gene: TRBD1; CDR3 protein: CASGPGQGYNEQFF; CDR3 DNA: TGCGCCAGCGGACCGGGACAGGGCTACAATGAGCAGTTCTTC
V gene: TRBV6-1; J gene: TRBJ2-3; clone size: few; D gene: NA; CDR3 protein: CASSERPYSTDTQYF; CDR3 DNA: TGTGCCAGCAGTGAACGCCCCTATAGCACAGATACGCAGTATTTT
V gene: TRBV11-2; J gene: TRBJ2-1; clone size: NA; D gene: TRBD2; CDR3 protein: CASNSGEYNEQFF; CDR3 DNA: TGTGCCAGCAATAGCGGGGAATACAATGAGCAGTTCTTC
V gene: TRBV7-9; J gene: TRBJ1-1; clone size: NA; D gene: NA; CDR3 protein: CASSPNTGINTEAFF; CDR3 DNA: TGTGCCAGCAGCCCTAACACAGGGATAAACACTGAAGCTTTCTTT
V gene: TRBV9; J gene: TRBJ1-1; clone size: NA; D gene: NA; CDR3 protein: CASSVGGGITEAFF; CDR3 DNA: TGTGCCAGCAGCGTAGGGGGGGGTATCACTGAAGCTTTCTTT
V gene: TRBV6-5; J gene: TRBJ1-2; clone size: few; D gene: NA; CDR3 protein: CASSNTGRGNYGYPF; CDR3 DNA: TGTGCCAGCAGCAATACAGGGCGAGGCAACTATGGCTACCCCTTC
V gene: TRBV4-2; J gene: TRBJ2-7; clone size: NA; D gene: NA; CDR3 protein: CASSQEWDLTGSYEQYF; CDR3 DNA: TGTGCCAGCAGCCAAGAATGGGATTTGACGGGATCCTACGAGCAGTACTTC
V gene: TRBV9; J gene: TRBJ2-3; clone size: NA; D gene: NA; CDR3 protein: CASSRGTTDTQYF; CDR3 DNA: TGTGCCAGCAGCCGGGGGACCACAGATACGCAGTATTTT
V gene: TRBV19; J gene: TRBJ1-4; clone size: NA; D gene: NA; CDR3 protein: CASSIESVATNEKLFF; CDR3 DNA: TGTGCCAGTAGTATAGAGTCGGTTGCAACTAATGAAAAACTGTTTTTT
V gene: TRBV9; J gene: TRBJ2-4; clone size: few; D gene: TRBD2; CDR3 protein: CASSVGEGLAKNIQYF; CDR3 DNA: TGTGCCAGCAGCGTAGGGGAGGGGCTAGCCAAAAACATTCAGTACTTC
V gene: TRBV6-5; J gene: TRBJ2-3; clone size: NA; D gene: NA; CDR3 protein: CASSLDYTDTQYF; CDR3 DNA: TGTGCCAGCAGTTTGGACTACACAGATACGCAGTATTTT
V gene: TRBV15; J gene: TRBJ1-5; clone size: once; D gene: NA; CDR3 protein: CATSRDRQSNQPQNF; CDR3 DNA: TGTGCCACCAGCAGAGACAGACAGAGCAATCAGCCCCAGAATTTT
V gene: TRBV27; J gene: TRBJ2-2; clone size: NA; D gene: NA; CDR3 protein: CASSERVTGELFF; CDR3 DNA: TGTGCCAGCAGCGAACGGGTCACCGGGGAGCTGTTTTTT
V gene: TRBV29-1; J gene: TRBJ1-1; clone size: NA; D gene: NA; CDR3 protein: CSVERPTNTEAFF; CDR3 DNA: TGCAGCGTTGAGAGGCCCACGAACACTGAAGCTTTCTTT
V gene: TRBV6-1; J gene: TRBJ1-2; clone size: NA; D gene: NA; CDR3 protein: CASSVNGYTF; CDR3 DNA: TGTGCCAGCAGTGTCAATGGCTACACCTTC
V gene: TRBV27; J gene: TRBJ1-1; clone size: few; D gene: NA; CDR3 protein: CASSLSFLKNTEAFF; CDR3 DNA: TGTGCCAGCAGTTTAAGCTTCCTAAAGAACACTGAAGCTTTCTTT
V gene: TRBV27; J gene: TRBJ1-5; clone size: NA; D gene: TRBD1; CDR3 protein: CASGDRWQPQHF; CDR3 DNA: TGTGCCAGCGGGGACAGGTGGCAGCCCCAGCATTTT
V gene: TRBV7-3; J gene: TRBJ1-2; clone size: NA; D gene: TRBD1; CDR3 protein: CASSLGGQGNGYTF; CDR3 DNA: TGTGCCAGCAGCTTAGGGGGACAGGGTAATGGCTACACCTTC
V gene: TRBV19; J gene: TRBJ1-5; clone size: NA; D gene: NA; CDR3 protein: CASSLRLQPQHF; CDR3 DNA: TGTGCCAGTAGTCTAAGACTTCAGCCCCAGCATTTT
V gene: TRBV18; J gene: TRBJ1-1; clone size: NA; D gene: NA; CDR3 protein: CASSPGNGQGEAFF; CDR3 DNA: TGTGCCAGCTCACCAGGCAATGGGCAAGGTGAAGCTTTCTTT
V gene: TRBV9; J gene: TRBJ2-1; clone size: NA; D gene: TRBD1; CDR3 protein: CASSITTGSSYNEQFF; CDR3 DNA: TGTGCCAGCAGCATTACGACAGGGAGCTCCTACAATGAGCAGTTCTTC
V gene: TRBV2; J gene: TRBJ2-2; clone size: NA; D gene: TRBD2; CDR3 protein: CASRRLAGTGELFF; CDR3 DNA: TGTGCCAGCAGAAGACTAGCGGGCACCGGGGAGCTGTTTTTT
V gene: TRBV10-3; J gene: TRBJ1-4; clone size: NA; D gene: NA; CDR3 protein: CAIRTGAEEGLFF; CDR3 DNA: TGTGCCATCAGAACTGGGGCTGAGGAGGGTCTGTTTTTT
V gene: TRBV11-2; J gene: TRBJ2-3; clone size: NA; D gene: NA; CDR3 protein: CASSSRVFTDTQYF; CDR3 DNA: TGTGCCAGCAGCTCCCGGGTTTTCACAGATACGCAGTATTTT
V gene: TRBV19; J gene: TRBJ1-1; clone size: NA; D gene: NA; CDR3 protein: CASSRDIRGEAFF; CDR3 DNA: TGTGCCAGTAGTCGGGACATCCGGGGAGAAGCTTTCTTT
V gene: TRBV27; J gene: TRBJ2-3; clone size: few; D gene: TRBD2; CDR3 protein: CASSSIAGVVRDTQYF; CDR3 DNA: TGTGCCAGCAGTTCCATAGCGGGAGTAGTACGAGATACGCAGTATTTT
V gene: TRBV6-6; J gene: TRBJ2-7; clone size: NA; D gene: TRBD2; CDR3 protein: CASTKAGSVEQYF; CDR3 DNA: TGTGCCAGCACCAAAGCGGGGAGCGTCGAGCAGTACTTC
V gene: TRBV10-2; J gene: TRBJ2-2; clone size: few; D gene: TRBD2; CDR3 protein: CASSRLAGNTGELFF; CDR3 DNA: TGCGCCAGCAGTCGACTAGCGGGAAACACCGGGGAGCTGTTTTTT
V gene: TRBV7-3; J gene: TRBJ2-7; clone size: once; D gene: NA; CDR3 protein: CASSSAGSGYEQYF; CDR3 DNA: TGTGCCAGCAGCTCGGCGGGTAGCGGCTACGAGCAGTACTTC
V gene: TRBV4-3; J gene: TRBJ1-3; clone size: once; D gene: NA; CDR3 protein: CASSVDSSGNTIYF; CDR3 DNA: TGCGCCAGCAGCGTCGACAGCTCTGGAAACACCATATATTTT